The clone carrying this TCR beta chain was observed at least ten times. This record comes from a study of CD8+CD57+ T cells in acquired aplastic anemia. Genomic DNA constituted the template upon which TCR beta VDJ and CDR3 profiling was performed. TCRdb re-called the reads through MiXCR, storing one row per CDR3 protein. The sample yields around 250,000 distinct CDR3 sequences, roughly half seen once. The origin of this receptor is a human donor with severe aplastic anemia or a healthy control (not recorded which). Sequencing used sorted CD4+, CD8+, or CD8+CD57+ T cells (not recorded which) from PBMCs.

DNA for the CDR3: TGTGCCAGCAGTGCTCAATTAAATCGTAGAGGAAGTCAAGAGACCCAGTACTTC. Amino acid sequence: CASSAQLNRRGSQETQYF. V is TRBV2 and J is TRBJ2-5; D is unresolved. The V and J ends lost 4 bases and 2 bases respectively, with 23 bases between them. The CDR3 is 18 residues long. Germline values: CDR1 SNHLY, CDR2 FYNNEI.